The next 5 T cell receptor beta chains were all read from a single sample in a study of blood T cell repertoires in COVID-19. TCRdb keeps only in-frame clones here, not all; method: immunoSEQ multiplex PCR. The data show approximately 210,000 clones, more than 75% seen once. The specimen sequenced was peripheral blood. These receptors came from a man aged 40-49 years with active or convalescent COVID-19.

The CDR3 sequence: CASSPRDRVHEQFF. The DNA for the CDR3 is TGTGCCAGCAGTCCCCGGGACAGGGTTCATGAGCAGTTCTTC. V usage is TRBV25-1 and J usage is TRBJ2-1; 9 nucleotides match TRBD1. With 5 bases clipped from V and 8 bases from J, the junction kept 7 bases outside the gene matches. Germline loops: CDR1 MGHDK, CDR2 SYGVNS. CDR3 length equals 14 residues.

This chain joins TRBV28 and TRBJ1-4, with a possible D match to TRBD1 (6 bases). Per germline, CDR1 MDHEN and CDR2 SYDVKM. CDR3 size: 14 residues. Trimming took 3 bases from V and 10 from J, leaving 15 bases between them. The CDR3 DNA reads TGTGCCAGCAGTTTGGGGGGGCGGGTAGGAAAACTGTTTTTT. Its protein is CASSLGGRVGKLFF.

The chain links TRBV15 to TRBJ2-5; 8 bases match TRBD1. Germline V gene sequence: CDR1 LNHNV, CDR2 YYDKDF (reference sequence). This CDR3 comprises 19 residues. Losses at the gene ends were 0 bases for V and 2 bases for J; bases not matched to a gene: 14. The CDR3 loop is CATSRDSPGTGGLQETQYF. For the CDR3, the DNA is TGTGCCACCAGCAGAGACAGCCCCGGGACAGGAGGGTTGCAAGAGACCCAGTACTTC.

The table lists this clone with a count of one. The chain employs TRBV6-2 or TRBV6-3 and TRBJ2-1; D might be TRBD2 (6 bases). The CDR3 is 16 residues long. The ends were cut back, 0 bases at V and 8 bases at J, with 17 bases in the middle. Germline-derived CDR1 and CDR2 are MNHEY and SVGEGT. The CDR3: CASSYSQAQRGDEQFF. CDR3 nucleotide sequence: TGTGCCAGCAGTTACTCGCAGGCCCAGCGCGGGGATGAGCAGTTCTTC.

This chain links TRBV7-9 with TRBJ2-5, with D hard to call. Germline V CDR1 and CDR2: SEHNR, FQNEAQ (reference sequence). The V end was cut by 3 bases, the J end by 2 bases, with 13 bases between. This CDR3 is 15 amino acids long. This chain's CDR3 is CASSFISGAQETQYF. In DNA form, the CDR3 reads TGTGCCAGCAGCTTCATCAGTGGAGCGCAAGAGACCCAGTACTTC. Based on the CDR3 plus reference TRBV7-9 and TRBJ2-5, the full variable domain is DTGVSQNPRHKITKRGQNVTFRCDPISEHNRLYWYRQTLGQGPEFLTYFQNEAQLEKSRLLSDRFSAERPKGSFSTLEIQRTEQGDSAMYLCASSFISGAQETQYFGPGTRLLVL.